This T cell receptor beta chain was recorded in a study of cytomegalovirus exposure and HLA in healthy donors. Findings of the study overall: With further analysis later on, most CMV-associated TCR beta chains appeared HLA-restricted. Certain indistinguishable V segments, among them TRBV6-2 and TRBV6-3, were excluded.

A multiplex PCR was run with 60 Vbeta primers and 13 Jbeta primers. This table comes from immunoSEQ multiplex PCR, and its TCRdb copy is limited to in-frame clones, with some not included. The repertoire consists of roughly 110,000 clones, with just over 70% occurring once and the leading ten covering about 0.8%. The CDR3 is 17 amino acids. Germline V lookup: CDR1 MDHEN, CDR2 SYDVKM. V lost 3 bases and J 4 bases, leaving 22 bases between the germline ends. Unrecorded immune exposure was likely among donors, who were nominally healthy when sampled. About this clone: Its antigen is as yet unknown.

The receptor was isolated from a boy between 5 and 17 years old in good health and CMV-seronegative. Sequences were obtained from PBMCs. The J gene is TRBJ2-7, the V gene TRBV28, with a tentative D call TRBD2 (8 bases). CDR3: CASSFPPGRGRPYEQYF. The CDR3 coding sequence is TGTGCCAGCAGTTTTCCCCCCGGGAGGGGGCGTCCGTACGAGCAGTACTTC. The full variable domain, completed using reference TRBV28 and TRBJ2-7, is DVKVTQSSRYLVKRTGEKVFLECVQDMDHENMFWYRQDPGLGLRLIYFSYDVKMKEKGDIPEGYSVSREKKERFSLILESASTNQTSMYLCASSFPPGRGRPYEQYFGPGTRLTVT.